The clone carrying this T cell receptor beta chain was recorded many times. As yet, its antigen is unknown. Each single cDNA molecule received a unique molecular identifier. TCRdb called the 5' RACE reads again in MiXCR, with one record for every CDR3 protein. This table holds about 64,000 distinct CDR3 sequences, around 11% found once. This sample was included in a study of early T cells in non-severe SARS-CoV-2 infection. Study as a whole: The input, bulk RNA from unsorted whole blood, was sequenced, and chains were unpaired. Overall study findings and caveats: Private and CD4 specificities were missed by VDJdb matching, skewed to anti-spike CD8.

The V gene's germline CDR1 is DFQATT and CDR2 SNEGSKA (reference sequence). The CDR3 runs to 13 residues. The germline V and J ends were trimmed by 3 bases and 6 bases, with 12 bases remaining between them. This material consisted of whole blood, taken at baseline. The V and J genes are TRBV20-1 and TRBJ1-5; possible D gene TRBD1, 5 bases. This sequence originates from an adult who was a healthcare worker with PCR-confirmed SARS-CoV-2 infection or an uninfected control (not recorded which). CDR3 sequence: CSAREQGPQPQHF. The CDR3 DNA reads as TGCAGTGCTAGGGAGCAGGGCCCTCAGCCCCAGCATTTT.